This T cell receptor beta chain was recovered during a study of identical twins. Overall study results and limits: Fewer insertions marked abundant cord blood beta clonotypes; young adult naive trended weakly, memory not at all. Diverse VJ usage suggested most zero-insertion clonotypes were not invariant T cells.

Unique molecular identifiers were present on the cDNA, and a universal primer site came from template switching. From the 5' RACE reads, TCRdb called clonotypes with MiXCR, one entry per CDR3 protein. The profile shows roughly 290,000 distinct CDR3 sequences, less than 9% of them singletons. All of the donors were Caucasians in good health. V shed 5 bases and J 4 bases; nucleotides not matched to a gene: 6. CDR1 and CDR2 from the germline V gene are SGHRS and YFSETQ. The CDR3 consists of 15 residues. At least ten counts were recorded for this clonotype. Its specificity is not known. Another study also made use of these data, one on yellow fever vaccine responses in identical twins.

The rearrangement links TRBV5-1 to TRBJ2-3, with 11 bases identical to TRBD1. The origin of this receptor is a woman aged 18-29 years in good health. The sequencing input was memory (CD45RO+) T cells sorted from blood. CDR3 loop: CASSQGQGGADTQYF. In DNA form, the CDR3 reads TGCGCCAGCAGTCAGGGACAGGGGGGCGCAGATACGCAGTATTTT. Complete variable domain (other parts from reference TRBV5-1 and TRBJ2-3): KAGVTQTPRYLIKTRGQQVTLSCSPISGHRSVSWYQQTPGQGLQFLFEYFSETQRNKGNFPGRFSGRQFSNSRSEMNVSTLELGDSALYLCASSQGQGGADTQYFGPGTRLTVL.